The T cell receptor beta chain under discussion was sequenced for a study of control samples from healthy donors and cancer patients (dated by TCRdb to about 2020). The germline V gene (reference sequence) sets CDR1 to GTSNPN and CDR2 to SVGIG. V loses 1 base, J loses 2 bases, and the germline ends lie 8 bases apart. From its cysteine to its phenylalanine, the CDR3 spans 13 amino acids. Only the CDR3 DNA stays, 39 bases, in frame from base 1. Libraries were built with the immunoSEQ multiplex PCR assay. In TCRdb, the immuneACCESS table is reduced to in-frame sequences with V and J assigned. These tables do not hold every clone; where another copy was compared, an unresolved V gene accounts for under half, and the others remain unexplained. The sample has 95,000 to 150,000 clones on record, around 88% of them singletons. Roughly 3.4% of the sample is in the top ten clones. As concerns this clone: There is no known antigen for this receptor. No quality values exist for individual bases; no much larger clone is one base distant.

The V and J genes are TRBV30 and TRBJ2-5, with the D gene not confidently named. The clonotype was recovered from a man between 40 and 49 years old in good health. Material for sequencing was blood. At the DNA level, the sequence is TGTGCCTGGAGTGGTGGGTTACAAGAGACCCAGTACTTC. This translates into CAWSGGLQETQYF. Where the CDR3 stops, the reference TRBV30 and TRBJ2-5 genes take over; the full variable domain is SQTIHQWPATLVQPVGSPLSLECTVEGTSNPNLYWYRQAAGRGLQLLFYSVGIGQISSEVPQNLSASRPQDRQFILSSKKLLLSDSGFYLCAWSGGLQETQYFGPGTRLLVL.